This is a list of T cell receptor beta chains from one sample in a study of OX40 agonist ivuxolimab in advanced cancers. This table comes from immunoSEQ multiplex PCR, and its TCRdb copy is limited to in-frame clones, with some not included. The data show 85,000 to 100,000 clones, about 90% seen once. Sequencing used CD4+ or CD8+ T cells sorted from blood, obtained in a trial of the OX40 agonist ivuxolimab. Source of these receptors: an adult with an advanced solid tumor such as melanoma, head and neck, liver or kidney cancer. CDR3s include the opening cysteine and the closing phenylalanine or tryptophan. A D gene is named only where the DNA matches it firmly. Only some rows state a clone size, as once, few, many or a class for expanded clones.

d_gene: -
v_gene: TRBV10-3
j_gene: TRBJ1-4
abundance: -
len: 11
CDR3aa: CAISAGQKVFF
CDR3nt: TGTGCCATCAGTGCCGGTCAAAAGGTGTTTTTT

d_gene: TRBD1
v_gene: TRBV4-3
j_gene: TRBJ1-2
abundance: -
len: 14
CDR3aa: CASSQITGDYGYTF
CDR3nt: TGCGCCAGCAGCCAGATAACAGGGGACTATGGCTACACCTTC

d_gene: -
v_gene: TRBV5-6
j_gene: TRBJ2-1
abundance: -
len: 15
CDR3aa: CASSPVGRGADEQFF
CDR3nt: TGTGCCAGCAGTCCTGTCGGTCGGGGGGCTGATGAGCAGTTCTTC

d_gene: -
v_gene: TRBV18
j_gene: TRBJ1-1
abundance: -
len: 13
CDR3aa: CASSRGENTEAFF
CDR3nt: TGTGCCAGCTCACGGGGCGAGAACACTGAAGCTTTCTTT

d_gene: TRBD1
v_gene: TRBV14
j_gene: TRBJ2-2
abundance: -
len: 17
CDR3aa: CASSRWTGRIRTGELFF
CDR3nt: TGTGCCAGCAGCCGTTGGACAGGGAGGATTCGCACCGGGGAGCTGTTTTTT

d_gene: TRBD1
v_gene: TRBV7-9
j_gene: TRBJ2-3
abundance: -
len: 16
CDR3aa: CASSLGTGASTDTQYF
CDR3nt: TGTGCCAGCAGCTTAGGGACAGGGGCCAGCACAGATACGCAGTATTTT

d_gene: -
v_gene: TRBV18
j_gene: TRBJ1-2
abundance: once
len: 14
CDR3aa: CASSPGGFGRGYTF
CDR3nt: TGTGCCAGCTCACCGGGAGGGTTTGGCAGGGGCTACACCTTC

d_gene: -
v_gene: TRBV6-1
j_gene: TRBJ2-2
abundance: -
len: 17
CDR3aa: CASSEGHYRDVTGELFF
CDR3nt: TGTGCCAGCAGTGAGGGGCACTACAGGGACGTCACCGGGGAGCTGTTTTTT

d_gene: TRBD1
v_gene: TRBV11-2
j_gene: TRBJ1-1
abundance: -
len: 14
CDR3aa: CASTLPGTGGKAFF
CDR3nt: TGTGCCAGCACCCTCCCCGGGACAGGGGGAAAAGCTTTCTTT

d_gene: -
v_gene: TRBV25-1
j_gene: TRBJ1-1
abundance: -
len: 12
CDR3aa: CASMRLSTEAFF
CDR3nt: TGTGCCAGCATGCGGCTCAGCACTGAAGCTTTCTTT

d_gene: TRBD2
v_gene: TRBV5-1
j_gene: TRBJ2-1
abundance: -
len: 14
CDR3aa: CASSNSGGANEQFF
CDR3nt: TGCGCCAGCAGCAATAGCGGGGGGGCGAATGAGCAGTTCTTC

d_gene: TRBD1
v_gene: TRBV7-2
j_gene: TRBJ2-7
abundance: -
len: 14
CDR3aa: CASSPGQGADEQYF
CDR3nt: TGTGCCAGCAGCCCTGGACAGGGGGCCGACGAGCAGTACTTC

d_gene: -
v_gene: TRBV7-2
j_gene: TRBJ2-7
abundance: -
len: 14
CDR3aa: CASSDSRGTYEQYF
CDR3nt: TGTGCCAGCAGCGACTCTAGGGGGACCTACGAGCAGTACTTC

d_gene: -
v_gene: TRBV19
j_gene: TRBJ2-1
abundance: -
len: 15
CDR3aa: CASSIWAPRNNEQFF
CDR3nt: TGTGCCAGTAGTATTTGGGCCCCTCGGAACAATGAGCAGTTCTTC

d_gene: -
v_gene: TRBV19
j_gene: TRBJ1-1
abundance: -
len: 14
CDR3aa: CASSPATVNTEAFF
CDR3nt: TGTGCCAGTAGCCCAGCGACCGTGAACACTGAAGCTTTCTTT

d_gene: -
v_gene: TRBV9
j_gene: TRBJ1-4
abundance: -
len: 15
CDR3aa: CASSVGGWSNEKLFF
CDR3nt: TGTGCCAGCAGCGTAGGAGGGTGGTCTAATGAAAAACTGTTTTTT

d_gene: TRBD1
v_gene: TRBV5-6
j_gene: TRBJ1-2
abundance: -
len: 12
CDR3aa: CAWGAGGYGYTF
CDR3nt: TGTGCCTGGGGAGCAGGGGGCTATGGCTACACCTTC

d_gene: TRBD2
v_gene: TRBV7-6
j_gene: TRBJ2-3
abundance: -
len: 15
CDR3aa: CASGPSGGAGDTQYF
CDR3nt: TGTGCCAGCGGACCTAGCGGGGGGGCCGGGGATACGCAGTATTTT

d_gene: -
v_gene: TRBV30
j_gene: TRBJ1-5
abundance: -
len: 13
CDR3aa: CAWKRGANQPQHF
CDR3nt: TGTGCCTGGAAGCGGGGGGCCAATCAGCCCCAGCATTTT

d_gene: TRBD1
v_gene: TRBV5-1
j_gene: TRBJ1-4
abundance: -
len: 14
CDR3aa: CASSFIGGNEKLFF
CDR3nt: TGCGCCAGCAGCTTTATAGGGGGCAATGAAAAACTGTTTTTT

d_gene: -
v_gene: TRBV2
j_gene: TRBJ1-2
abundance: -
len: 13
CDR3aa: CASRERTAYGYTF
CDR3nt: TGTGCCAGCAGAGAACGGACAGCCTATGGCTACACCTTC

d_gene: -
v_gene: TRBV7-9
j_gene: TRBJ1-6
abundance: -
len: 15
CDR3aa: CASTPVVSYNSPLHF
CDR3nt: TGTGCCAGCACTCCAGTGGTTTCCTATAATTCACCCCTCCACTTT

d_gene: TRBD1
v_gene: TRBV6-5
j_gene: TRBJ2-2
abundance: -
len: 15
CDR3aa: CASRPGTGVAGELFF
CDR3nt: TGTGCCAGCCGGCCTGGGACAGGGGTCGCCGGGGAGCTGTTTTTT

d_gene: TRBD1
v_gene: TRBV29-1
j_gene: TRBJ1-5
abundance: -
len: 14
CDR3aa: CSAWTGGINQPQHF
CDR3nt: TGCAGCGCCTGGACAGGGGGCATCAATCAGCCCCAGCATTTT

d_gene: TRBD1
v_gene: TRBV14
j_gene: TRBJ2-2
abundance: -
len: 16
CDR3aa: CASSQPGQGSTGELFF
CDR3nt: TGTGCCAGCAGCCAGCCGGGACAGGGGTCCACCGGGGAGCTGTTTTTT

d_gene: TRBD2
v_gene: TRBV6-7
j_gene: TRBJ2-1
abundance: -
len: 17
CDR3aa: CASSYYRAGGTYNEQFF
CDR3nt: TGTGCCAGCAGTTACTATAGGGCGGGGGGGACCTACAATGAGCAGTTCTTC